This TCR beta chain was sequenced during a study of T-cell memory formation after mild COVID-19. Broader study findings: Those CD4+ clones that contracted were mainly in CM and EM (CD8+ ones in EMRA).

This CDR3 is 14 amino acids long. The germline CDR1 and CDR2 sequences are DFQATT and SNEGSKA (reference sequence). Trimming stripped 0 bases from V and 3 bases from J, with 9 bases between. A single record per CDR3 protein comes from TCRdb applying MiXCR to the 5' RACE reads. The sample has about 560,000 distinct CDR3 sequences, 15% to 20% seen once. Notes on this clonotype: Its antigen is currently unknown.

The chain uses TRBV20-1 and TRBJ1-5, with D unclear. The clonotype originates from an adult woman who had mild COVID-19 (a few samples of this study predate the infection). Cell type and time point are not known. The sequenced sample consisted of PBMCs or a T cell subset sorted from them (not recorded which). The CDR3 here is CSARERQVNQPQHF. The CDR3 DNA follows: TGCAGTGCTAGAGAGCGTCAGGTCAATCAGCCCCAGCATTTT.